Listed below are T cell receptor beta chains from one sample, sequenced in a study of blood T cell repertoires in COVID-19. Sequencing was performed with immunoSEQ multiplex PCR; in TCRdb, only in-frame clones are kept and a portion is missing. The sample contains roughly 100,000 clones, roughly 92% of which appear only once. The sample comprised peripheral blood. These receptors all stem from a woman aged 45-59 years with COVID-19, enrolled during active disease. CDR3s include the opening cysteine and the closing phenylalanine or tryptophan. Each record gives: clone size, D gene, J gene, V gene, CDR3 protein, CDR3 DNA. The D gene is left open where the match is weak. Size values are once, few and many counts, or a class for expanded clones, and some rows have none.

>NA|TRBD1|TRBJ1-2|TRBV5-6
CASSLGQGAAGYTF
TGTGCCAGCAGCTTGGGCCAGGGGGCAGCTGGCTACACCTTC
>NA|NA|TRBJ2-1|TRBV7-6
CASSLLGGASYNEQFF
TGTGCCAGCAGCTTATTAGGGGGGGCCTCCTACAATGAGCAGTTCTTC
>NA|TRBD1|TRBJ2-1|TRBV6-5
CASSYPPGTGTFF
TGTGCCAGCAGTTACCCCCCCGGGACAGGGACGTTCTTC
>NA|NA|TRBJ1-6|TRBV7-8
CASSLESVSSYNSPLHF
TGTGCCAGCAGCTTAGAGTCCGTGAGCTCCTATAATTCACCCCTCCACTTT
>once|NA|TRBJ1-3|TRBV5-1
CASSTGQRTTSSGNTIYF
TGCGCCAGCAGCACCGGACAGCGAACGACCTCTTCTGGAAACACCATATATTTT
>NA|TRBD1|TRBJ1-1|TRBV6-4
CASSNSSTGGSFRVTEAFF
TGTGCCAGCAGTAATTCATCGACAGGGGGCAGCTTCCGGGTCACTGAAGCTTTCTTT
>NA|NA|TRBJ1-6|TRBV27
CASSFGTASHSPLHF
TGTGCCAGCAGTTTTGGGACTGCTTCCCATTCACCCCTCCACTTT
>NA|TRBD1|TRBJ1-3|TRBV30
CAWSVVKTGMSGNTIYF
TGTGCCTGGAGTGTAGTAAAGACAGGGATGTCCGGAAACACCATATATTTT
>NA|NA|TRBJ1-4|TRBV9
CASSVKGGQGEKLFF
TGTGCCAGCAGCGTAAAAGGGGGACAAGGCGAAAAACTGTTTTTT
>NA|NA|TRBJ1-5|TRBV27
CASSLIEGRNQPQHF
TGTGCCAGCAGTTTGATAGAGGGTAGGAATCAGCCCCAGCATTTT
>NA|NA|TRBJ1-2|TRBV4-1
CASSQDIAGPYGYTF
TGCGCCAGCAGCCAAGATATTGCAGGCCCCTATGGCTACACCTTC
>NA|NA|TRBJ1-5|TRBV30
CAWSLLGLNQPQHF
TGTGCCTGGAGCCTTCTGGGCCTCAATCAGCCCCAGCATTTT
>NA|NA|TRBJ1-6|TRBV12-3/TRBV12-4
CASSFNRNSPLHF
TGTGCCAGCAGTTTCAACAGAAATTCACCCCTCCACTTT
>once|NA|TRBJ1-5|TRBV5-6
CASRSRQLNQPQHF
TGTGCCAGCAGAAGCCGACAGTTAAATCAGCCCCAGCATTTT
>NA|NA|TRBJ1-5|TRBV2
CASRENRDSNQPQHF
TGTGCCAGCAGGGAGAACAGGGATAGCAATCAGCCCCAGCATTTT
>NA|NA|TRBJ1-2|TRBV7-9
CASSPAVAEDYTF
TGTGCCAGCAGCCCGGCGGTTGCGGAGGACTACACCTTC
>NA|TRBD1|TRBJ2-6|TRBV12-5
CASGPTTGGTGANVLTF
TGTGCTAGTGGCCCTACTACAGGGGGCACTGGGGCCAACGTCCTGACTTTC
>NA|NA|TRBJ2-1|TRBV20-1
CSASRGGSYNEQFF
TGCAGTGCTAGTAGGGGGGGCTCCTACAATGAGCAGTTCTTC
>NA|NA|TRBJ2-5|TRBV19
CASSNRLAGRETQYF
TGTGCCAGTAGTAACCGACTGGCAGGGCGAGAGACCCAGTACTTC
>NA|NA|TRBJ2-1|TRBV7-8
CASSLKIGQFF
TGTGCCAGCAGCTTAAAAATCGGGCAGTTCTTC
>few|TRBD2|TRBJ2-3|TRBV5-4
CASSLLAGGTDTQYF
TGTGCCAGCAGCCTACTAGCGGGAGGCACAGATACGCAGTATTTT
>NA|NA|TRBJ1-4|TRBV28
CAVTGGGNEKLFF
TGTGCTGTGACGGGGGGCGGTAATGAAAAACTGTTTTTT
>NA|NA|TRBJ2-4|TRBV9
CASSFRTGRDIQYF
TGTGCCAGCAGCTTCCGGACAGGGAGGGACATTCAGTACTTC
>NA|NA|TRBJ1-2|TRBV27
CASSLRGVGYTF
TGTGCCAGCAGTCTAAGAGGCGTCGGCTACACCTTC
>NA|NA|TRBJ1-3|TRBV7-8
CASSVYVRSDTIYF
TGTGCCAGCAGCGTATACGTTCGTAGTGACACCATATATTTT
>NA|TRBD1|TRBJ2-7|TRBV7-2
CASSYTGGEQYF
TGTGCCAGCAGTTATACAGGGGGCGAGCAGTACTTC
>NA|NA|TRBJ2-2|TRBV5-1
CASSERPGVKNTGELFF
TGCGCCAGCAGCGAGCGACCAGGGGTTAAGAACACCGGGGAGCTGTTTTTT